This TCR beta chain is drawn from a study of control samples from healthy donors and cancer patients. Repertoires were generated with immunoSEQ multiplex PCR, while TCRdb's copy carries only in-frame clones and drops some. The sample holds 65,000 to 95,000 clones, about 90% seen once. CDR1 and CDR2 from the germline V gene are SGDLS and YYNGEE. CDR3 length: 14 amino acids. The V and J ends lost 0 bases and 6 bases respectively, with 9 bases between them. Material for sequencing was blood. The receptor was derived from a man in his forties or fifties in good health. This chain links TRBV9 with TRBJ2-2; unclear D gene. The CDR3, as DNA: TGTGCCAGCAGCGTAGTTTCTTACGCCGGGGAGCTGTTTTTT. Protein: CASSVVSYAGELFF.